Sequencing of this T cell receptor (beta chain) was carried out in a study of cytomegalovirus exposure and HLA in healthy donors. Study-level information: Samples from HLA-typed donors yielded about 85 million unique TCRs in an early data release. Study-level points and caveats: The study flagged fewer than 200 TCR beta chains as cytomegalovirus-associated. Later analysis associated a missense DCLRE1C variant with TCR beta V- and J-gene trimming.

As concerns this clone: What it recognizes is unknown.

PCR employed 60 Vbeta and 13 Jbeta primers. Libraries were prepared by immunoSEQ multiplex PCR; TCRdb keeps only in-frame clonotypes and omits some of them. This table has 99,000 or so clones, 13% to 15% appearing once. The sequence derives from a female donor in good health and CMV-seronegative. The specimen was PBMCs.

Here the CDR3 DNA reads TGTGCCAGCAGCGTAGGACAGGCGAACACTGAAGCTTTCTTT. This translates into CASSVGQANTEAFF. The chain carries TRBV2 and TRBJ1-1; 7 bases line up with TRBD1. Germline CDR1 reads SNHLY; CDR2 reads FYNNEI. This CDR3 is 14 amino acids long. V shed 6 bases, J shed 1 base, and the junction held 5 bases outside the gene matches.